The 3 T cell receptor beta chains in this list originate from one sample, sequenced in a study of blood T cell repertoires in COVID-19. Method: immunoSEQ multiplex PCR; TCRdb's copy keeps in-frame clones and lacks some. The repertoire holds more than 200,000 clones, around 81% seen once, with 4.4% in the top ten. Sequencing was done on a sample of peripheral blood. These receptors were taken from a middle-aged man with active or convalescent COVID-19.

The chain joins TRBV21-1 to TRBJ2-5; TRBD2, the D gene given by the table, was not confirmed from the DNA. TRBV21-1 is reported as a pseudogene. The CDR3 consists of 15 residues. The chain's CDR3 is CASSFRGGTQETQYF. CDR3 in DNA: TGTGCCAGCAGCTTCCGCGGGGGAACCCAAGAGACCCAGTACTTC.

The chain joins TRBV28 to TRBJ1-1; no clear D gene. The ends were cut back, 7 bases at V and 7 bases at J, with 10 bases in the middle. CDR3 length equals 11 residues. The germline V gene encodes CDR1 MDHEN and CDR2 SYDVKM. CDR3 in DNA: TGTGCCAGCAATTCCGAGGATGAAGCTTTCTTT. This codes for CASNSEDEAFF.

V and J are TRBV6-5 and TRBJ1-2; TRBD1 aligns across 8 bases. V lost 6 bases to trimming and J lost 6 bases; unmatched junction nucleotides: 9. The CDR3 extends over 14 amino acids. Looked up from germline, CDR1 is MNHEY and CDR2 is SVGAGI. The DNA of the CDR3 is TGTGCCAGCAGGACCCCGGGACAGGCCCATGGCTACACCTTC. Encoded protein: CASRTPGQAHGYTF.